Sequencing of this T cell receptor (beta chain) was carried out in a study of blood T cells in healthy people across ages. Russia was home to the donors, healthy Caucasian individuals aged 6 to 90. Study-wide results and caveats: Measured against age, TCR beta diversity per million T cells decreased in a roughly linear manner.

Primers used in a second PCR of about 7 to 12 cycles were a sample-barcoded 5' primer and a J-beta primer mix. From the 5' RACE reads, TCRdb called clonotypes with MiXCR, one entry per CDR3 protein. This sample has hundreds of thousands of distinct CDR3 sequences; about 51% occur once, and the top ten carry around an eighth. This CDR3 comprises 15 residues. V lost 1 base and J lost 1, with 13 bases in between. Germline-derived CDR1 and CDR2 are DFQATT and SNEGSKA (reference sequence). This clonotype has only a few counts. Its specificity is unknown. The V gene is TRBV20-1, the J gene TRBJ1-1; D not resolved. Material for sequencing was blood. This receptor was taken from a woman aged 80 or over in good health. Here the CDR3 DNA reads TGCAGTGCTAGAGGTCGAAGGGAGGCGAACACTGAAGCTTTCTTT. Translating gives CSARGRREANTEAFF.